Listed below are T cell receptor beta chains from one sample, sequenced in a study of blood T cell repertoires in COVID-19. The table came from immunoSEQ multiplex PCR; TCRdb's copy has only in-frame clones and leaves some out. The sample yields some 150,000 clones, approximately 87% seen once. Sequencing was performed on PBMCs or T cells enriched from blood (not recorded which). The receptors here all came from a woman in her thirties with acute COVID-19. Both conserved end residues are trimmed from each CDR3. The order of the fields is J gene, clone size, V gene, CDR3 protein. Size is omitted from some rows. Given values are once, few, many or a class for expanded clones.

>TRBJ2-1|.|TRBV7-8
ASSLTRLAGDLGDEQF
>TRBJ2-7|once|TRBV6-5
ASSRVPYEQY
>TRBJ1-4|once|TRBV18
ASSPRDSTNEKLF
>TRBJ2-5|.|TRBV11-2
ASSASGRETQY
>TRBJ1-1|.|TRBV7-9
ASSIGQFEAF
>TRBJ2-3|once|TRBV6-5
ASSYWTSGTDTQY
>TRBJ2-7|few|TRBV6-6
ASRQTGYTYEQY
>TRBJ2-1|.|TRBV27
ASSTWAARDEQF
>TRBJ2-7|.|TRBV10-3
AISEWAGANTNYEQY
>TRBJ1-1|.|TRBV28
ASSPGQGGKAF
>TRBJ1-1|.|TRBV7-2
ASRSTISTEAF
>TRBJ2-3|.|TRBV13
ASSFSGLAGYTDTQY
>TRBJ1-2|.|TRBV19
ASSSWWAGGYGYT
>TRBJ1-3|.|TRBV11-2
ASSLISLRSSGNTIY
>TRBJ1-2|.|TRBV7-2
ASSYPSLASYGYT
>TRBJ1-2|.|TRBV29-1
SVATDLYGYT
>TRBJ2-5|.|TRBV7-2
ASSQRSSGSFQETQY
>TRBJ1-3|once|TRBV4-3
ASSQGRQGGNTIY
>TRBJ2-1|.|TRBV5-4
ASSLGGLQGNEQF
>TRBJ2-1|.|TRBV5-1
ASSFGRGPGDEQF
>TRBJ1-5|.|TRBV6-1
ASSVGTGGDSNQPQH
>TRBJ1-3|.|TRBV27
ASSLRLSSGNTIY
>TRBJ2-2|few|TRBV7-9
ASSAWTSGNTGELF
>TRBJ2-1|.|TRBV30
AGTGTRTWNEQF
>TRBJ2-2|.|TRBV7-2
ASSLSWAGAGELF
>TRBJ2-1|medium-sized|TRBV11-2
ASSIAGGLYNEQF
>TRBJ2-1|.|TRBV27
ASRKTQGSSYNEQF
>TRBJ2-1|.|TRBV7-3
ASSEPGSPYNEQF
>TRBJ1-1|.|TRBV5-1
ASSFSGGNTEAF
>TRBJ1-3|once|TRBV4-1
ASSQASGTGGNTIY
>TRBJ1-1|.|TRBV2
ASIMTGNTEAF